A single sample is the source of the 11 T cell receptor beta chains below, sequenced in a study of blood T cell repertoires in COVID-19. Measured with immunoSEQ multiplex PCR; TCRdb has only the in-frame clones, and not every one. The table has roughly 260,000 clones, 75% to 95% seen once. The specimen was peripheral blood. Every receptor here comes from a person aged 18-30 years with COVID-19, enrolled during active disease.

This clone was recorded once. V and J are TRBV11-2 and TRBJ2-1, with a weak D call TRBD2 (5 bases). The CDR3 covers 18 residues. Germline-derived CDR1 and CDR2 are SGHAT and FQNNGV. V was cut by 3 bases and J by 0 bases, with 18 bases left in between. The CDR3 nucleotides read TGTGCCAGCAGCTTTCCTGATAAAGCGGTGAGCTCCTACAATGAGCAGTTCTTC. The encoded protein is CASSFPDKAVSSYNEQFF.

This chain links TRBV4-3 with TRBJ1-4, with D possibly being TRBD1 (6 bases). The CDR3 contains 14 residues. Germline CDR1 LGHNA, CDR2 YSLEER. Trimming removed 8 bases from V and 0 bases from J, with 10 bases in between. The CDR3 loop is CASGGQSTNEKLFF. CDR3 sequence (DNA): TGCGCCAGCGGAGGACAGTCAACTAATGAAAAACTGTTTTTT.

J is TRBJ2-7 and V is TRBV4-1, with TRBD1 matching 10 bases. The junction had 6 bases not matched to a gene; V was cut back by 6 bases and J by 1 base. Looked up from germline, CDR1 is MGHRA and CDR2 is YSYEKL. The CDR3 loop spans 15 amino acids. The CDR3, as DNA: TGCGCCAGCAGGGGACGACAGGGGGCTTCCTACGAGCAGTACTTC. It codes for CASRGRQGASYEQYF.

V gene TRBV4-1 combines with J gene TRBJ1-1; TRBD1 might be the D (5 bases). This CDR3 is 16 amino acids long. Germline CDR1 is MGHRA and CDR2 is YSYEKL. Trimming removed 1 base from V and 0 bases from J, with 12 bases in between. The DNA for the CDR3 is TGCGCCAGCAGCCAAGTCCAGACGGACATGAACACTGAAGCTTTCTTT. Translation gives CASSQVQTDMNTEAFF.

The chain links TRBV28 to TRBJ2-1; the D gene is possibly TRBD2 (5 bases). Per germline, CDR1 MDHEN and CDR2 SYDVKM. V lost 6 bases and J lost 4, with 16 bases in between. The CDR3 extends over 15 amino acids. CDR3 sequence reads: CASRLSIGLYNEQFF. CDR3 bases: TGTGCCAGCAGGTTAAGTATTGGACTTTACAATGAGCAGTTCTTC.

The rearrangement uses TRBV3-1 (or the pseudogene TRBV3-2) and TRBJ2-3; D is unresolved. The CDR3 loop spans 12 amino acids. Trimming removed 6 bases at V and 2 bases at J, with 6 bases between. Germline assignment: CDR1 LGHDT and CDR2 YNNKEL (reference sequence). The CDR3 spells CASRGLTDTQYF. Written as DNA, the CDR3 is TGTGCCAGCAGGGGCCTCACAGATACGCAGTATTTT.

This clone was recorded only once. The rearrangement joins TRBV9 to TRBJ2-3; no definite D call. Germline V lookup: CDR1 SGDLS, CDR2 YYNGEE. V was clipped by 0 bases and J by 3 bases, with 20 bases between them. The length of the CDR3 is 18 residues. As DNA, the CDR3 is TGTGCCAGCAGCGTAGGCCAACGCCCATGGCGGAAAACAGATACGCAGTATTTT. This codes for CASSVGQRPWRKTDTQYF.

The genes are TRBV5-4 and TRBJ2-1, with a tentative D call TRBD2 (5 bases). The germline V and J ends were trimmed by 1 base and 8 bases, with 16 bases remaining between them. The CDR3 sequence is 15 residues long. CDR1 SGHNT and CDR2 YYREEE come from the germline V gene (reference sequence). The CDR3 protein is CASSLYEGVGDEQFF. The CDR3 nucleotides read TGTGCCAGCAGCTTGTATGAGGGAGTAGGCGATGAGCAGTTCTTC.

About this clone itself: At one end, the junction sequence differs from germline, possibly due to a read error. The CDR3 loop is CTSSQDLTGWGANEKLFF. CDR3 DNA sequence: TGCACCAGCAGCCAAGATTTGACGGGGTGGGGAGCAAATGAAAAACTGTTTTTT. V gene TRBV4-3 combines with J gene TRBJ1-4; D uncertain. The length of the CDR3 is 18 residues. Germline V CDR1 and CDR2: LGHNA, YSLEER.

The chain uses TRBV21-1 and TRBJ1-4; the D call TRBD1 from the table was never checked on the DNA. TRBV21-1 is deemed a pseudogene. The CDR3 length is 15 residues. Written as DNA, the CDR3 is TGTGCCAGCAGCAACGCAGCAGGGACTAATGAAAAACTGTTTTTT. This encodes CASSNAAGTNEKLFF.

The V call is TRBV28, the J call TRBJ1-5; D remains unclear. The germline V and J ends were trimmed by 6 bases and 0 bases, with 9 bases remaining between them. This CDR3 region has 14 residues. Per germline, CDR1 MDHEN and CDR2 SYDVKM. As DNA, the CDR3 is TGTGCCAGCAGCAAGGAGGATAGCAATCAGCCCCAGCATTTT. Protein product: CASSKEDSNQPQHF.